Below, one T cell receptor beta chain is given with its context. Its antigen remains unidentified. The CDR3 loop spans 14 amino acids. V lost 4 bases to trimming and J lost 2 bases, with 9 bases between them. CDR1 and CDR2 from the germline V gene are KGHDR and SFDVKD. This specimen comes from a study of early T cells in non-severe SARS-CoV-2 infection. Study as a whole: Alpha and beta chains were unpaired, from unsorted whole-blood bulk RNA.

Attachment of unique molecular identifiers was made to individual cDNA molecules. A single record per CDR3 protein comes from TCRdb applying MiXCR to the 5' RACE reads. The sample holds about 76,000 distinct CDR3 sequences, about 14% seen once. Study results and limitations: Matching against VDJdb likely underestimated virus-specific expansions, favoring anti-spike CD8.

The TCR was taken from an adult who was a healthcare worker with PCR-confirmed SARS-CoV-2 infection or an uninfected control (not recorded which). Sequencing input: whole blood. V usage is TRBV24-1 and J usage is TRBJ2-3; D is uncertain. The chain's CDR3 is CATSDLSTTDTQYF. CDR3 bases: TGTGCCACCAGTGACTTGTCCACCACAGATACGCAGTATTTT.